One and the same sample provided the 31 T cell receptor beta chains below, sequenced in a study of blood T cells in healthy people across ages (dated by TCRdb to 2013 to 2016). The protocol used for the library was 5' RACE. The sequencer was an Illumina HiSeq 2500. A second PCR of roughly 7 to 11 cycles was run with a J-beta primer mix and a sample-barcoded 5' primer. TCRdb reprocessing: public reads trimmed at Q25 with fastp, clones called with MiXCR, in-frame beta chains kept. CDR3 protein sequences are deduplicated, and each keeps its most common genes and DNA. Within this sample are 800,000 to 950,000 distinct CDR3 sequences, with around 46% of them counted one time only. The ten largest make up roughly an eighth of the sample. The specimen sequenced was blood. These receptors originate from a man aged 25 to 40 in good health.

V usage is TRBV6-5 and J usage is TRBJ2-4; D tentatively fits TRBD1 or TRBD2 (5 bases each). This CDR3 has 16 amino acids. V was trimmed by 4 bases and J by 1 base, leaving 14 bases between them. Germline assignment: CDR1 MNHEY and CDR2 SVGAGI. CDR3 nucleotides: TGTGCCAGCAGTTCACCGGGACGAACGGCCAAAAACATTCAGTACTTC. Amino acids: CASSSPGRTAKNIQYF.

The chain carries TRBV29-1 and TRBJ2-1; TRBD2 is a possible D gene (6 bases). The CDR3 sequence is 13 residues long. Trimming took 4 bases from V and 1 from J, leaving 8 bases between them. The germline CDR1 and CDR2 sequences are SQVTM and ANQGSEA. The CDR3 DNA is TGCAGCGTTGGAAGCGGGTCCTACAATGAGCAGTTCTTC. This sequence encodes CSVGSGSYNEQFF.

This chain links TRBV9 with TRBJ1-2; D is possibly TRBD1 (5 bases). The CDR3 covers 15 residues. Trimming cost V 2 bases and J 2 bases, with 13 bases left between them. CDR1 and CDR2 from the germline V gene are SGDLS and YYNGEE. The CDR3 DNA sequence: TGTGCCAGCAGCGTCGACCATGGGACCAACTATGGCTACACCTTC. Translation: CASSVDHGTNYGYTF.

The chain employs TRBV28 and TRBJ2-5; no definite D call. Germline CDR1 reads MDHEN; CDR2 reads SYDVKM. V was clipped by 6 bases and J by 2 bases, with 7 bases between them. The CDR3 spans 12 residues. The CDR3: CASSDFQETQYF. As DNA, the CDR3 is TGTGCCAGCAGCGACTTTCAAGAGACCCAGTACTTC.

The sample holds a few counts of this clonotype. The rearrangement uses TRBV7-9 and TRBJ2-3; 12 nucleotides align to TRBD2. The junction had 7 bases not matched to a gene; V was cut back by 2 bases and J by 4 bases. CDR3 size: 17 residues. The germline V gene has CDR1 SEHNR and CDR2 FQNEAQ (reference sequence). The CDR3: CASSLLAGGLAPDTQYF. The CDR3 DNA reads TGTGCCAGCAGCTTACTAGCGGGGGGGCTGGCACCAGATACGCAGTATTTT.

V and J are TRBV24-1 and TRBJ2-2; no firm D call. The CDR3 has 15 residues. Per germline, CDR1 KGHDR and CDR2 SFDVKD. V dropped 5 bases and J dropped 1 base, with 10 bases sitting between them. This CDR3 reads CATSGSKLNTGELFF. CDR3 in DNA: TGTGCCACCAGTGGTTCTAAACTGAACACCGGGGAGCTGTTTTTT.

J is TRBJ1-5 and V is TRBV6-1; possibly TRBD1 for D (5 bases). The CDR3 loop spans 16 amino acids. Germline CDR1 MNHNS, CDR2 SASEGT. Trimming shortened V by 6 bases and J by 1 base, and 16 bases separated the two germline ends. The CDR3 reads CASRDTWGGSNQPQHF. CDR3 bases: TGTGCCAGCAGAGATACATGGGGGGGGAGCAATCAGCCCCAGCATTTT.

This rearrangement joins TRBV20-1 to TRBJ2-4; 8 nucleotides agree with TRBD2. The end of the DNA fits TRBJ2-5 better, so the J call may be wrong. This CDR3 contains 13 residues. CDR1 is DFQATT, CDR2 SNEGSKA, per germline (reference sequence). Written as DNA, the CDR3 is TGCAGTGCTTCCAAAGCGGGGGAAGAGACCCAGTACTTC. It codes for CSASKAGEETQYF.

The sample holds many counts of this clonotype. The chain joins TRBV20-1 to TRBJ1-5; no definite D call. The CDR3 has 15 amino acids. The V gene's germline CDR1 is DFQATT and CDR2 SNEGSKA (reference sequence). Trimming cost V 0 bases and J 0 bases, with 9 bases left between them. CDR3 sequence: CSARDWRISNQPQHF. In DNA form, the CDR3 reads TGCAGTGCTAGAGATTGGAGAATTAGCAATCAGCCCCAGCATTTT.

This chain links TRBV7-2 with TRBJ2-2; maybe TRBD2 (6 bases). Trimming took 6 bases from V and 5 from J, leaving 13 bases between them. Germline assignment: CDR1 SGHTA and CDR2 FQGNSA. There are 14 residues in the CDR3. CDR3 sequence: CASRGGGSTGELFF. The CDR3 nucleotides read TGTGCCAGCAGGGGAGGAGGTTCAACCGGGGAGCTGTTTTTT.

The V call is TRBV18, the J call TRBJ1-1; D unresolved. The CDR3 has 14 residues. In germline, CDR1 is KGHSH, CDR2 LQKENI. V was clipped by 2 bases and J by 1 base, with 8 bases between them. CDR3 residues: CASSPGPSNTEAFF. CDR3 nucleotides: TGTGCCAGCTCACCAGGACCGTCGAACACTGAAGCTTTCTTT.

This clonotype turned up a few times. The chain uses TRBV29-1 and TRBJ2-1; 9 nucleotides align to TRBD1. Per germline, CDR1 SQVTM and CDR2 ANQGSEA. The CDR3 sequence is 15 residues long. The ends lost 8 bases at V and 7 bases at J; junction bases unmatched: 15. CDR3 residues: CSSSPGTGSGNEQFF. The CDR3 DNA reads TGCAGCTCGTCTCCCGGGACAGGGTCGGGGAATGAGCAGTTCTTC.

The chain combines TRBV5-1 with TRBJ2-2; D not certain. Trimming left V 1 base short and J 7 bases short, with 5 bases between. Germline CDR1 SGHRS, CDR2 YFSETQ. The CDR3 spans 12 residues. CDR3 coding DNA: TGCGCCAGCAGCTTGACAAACGGGGAGCTGTTTTTT. The encoded protein is CASSLTNGELFF. Full variable domain (missing parts from reference TRBV5-1 and TRBJ2-2): KAGVTQTPRYLIKTRGQQVTLSCSPISGHRSVSWYQQTPGQGLQFLFEYFSETQRNKGNFPGRFSGRQFSNSRSEMNVSTLELGDSALYLCASSLTNGELFFGEGSRLTVL.

The chain couples TRBV10-3 to TRBJ1-5; maybe TRBD1 (6 bases). There are 12 residues in the CDR3. Germline CDR1 is ENHRY and CDR2 is SYGVKD. As DNA, the CDR3 is TGTGCTGCCGGGACACCGAATCAGCCCCAGCATTTT. Its protein is CAAGTPNQPQHF.

V is TRBV20-1 and J is TRBJ1-6, with 10 bases aligning to TRBD1. Germline CDR1 DFQATT, CDR2 SNEGSKA (reference sequence). The V and J ends lost 6 bases and 3 bases, in that order; junction bases with no gene match: 5. The CDR3 totals 15 residues. The CDR3 loop reads CSARTGGLYNSPLHF. The CDR3 DNA reads TGCAGTGCCCGGACAGGGGGACTCTATAATTCACCCCTCCACTTT.

This clonotype was counted at least ten times. The V and J genes are TRBV19 and TRBJ2-2; D is possibly TRBD1 (6 bases). Between the trimmed V and J ends, which lost 3 bases and 3 bases, there was a span of 11 bases. Germline V lookup: CDR1 LNHDA, CDR2 SQIVND (reference sequence). This CDR3 contains 15 residues. CDR3 in DNA: TGTGCCAGTAGTATGCCGGGACAAGACACCGGGGAGCTGTTTTTT. Its protein is CASSMPGQDTGELFF.

This chain joins TRBV5-1 and TRBJ2-1; D not resolved. This CDR3 comprises 12 residues. V lost 0 bases and J lost 8, with 6 bases in between. Germline V gene lookup returns CDR1 SGHRS and CDR2 YFSETQ. The CDR3 sequence is CASSLVSDEQFF. CDR3 coding DNA: TGCGCCAGCAGCTTGGTGAGTGATGAGCAGTTCTTC.

V gene TRBV7-9 combines with J gene TRBJ1-4; tentative D call: TRBD1 (5 bases). Germline V CDR1 and CDR2: SEHNR, FQNEAQ (reference sequence). The CDR3 length is 13 residues. Trimming took 5 bases from V and 7 from J, leaving 11 bases between them. CDR3 sequence: CASSRGRLEKLFF. The CDR3 DNA is TGTGCCAGCAGCCGGGGACGGCTTGAAAAACTGTTTTTT. Drawing the rest from reference TRBV7-9 and TRBJ1-4, the complete variable domain is DTGVSQNPRHKITKRGQNVTFRCDPISEHNRLYWYRQTLGQGPEFLTYFQNEAQLEKSRLLSDRFSAERPKGSFSTLEIQRTEQGDSAMYLCASSRGRLEKLFFGSGTQLSVL.

A word on this clonotype: The junction differs from germline at one of its ends, possibly a read error. The chain couples TRBV7-9 to TRBJ1-4; 10 bases are shared with TRBD1. The CDR3 extends over 17 amino acids. The germline CDR1 and CDR2 sequences are SEHNR and FQNEAQ (reference sequence). CDR3 sequence (DNA): TGTACCAGCAGCTGGGGGACAGGGGACAGTAAAGGAGAAAAACTGTTTTTT. The encoded protein is CTSSWGTGDSKGEKLFF.

This clonotype was detected ten times or more. The chain uses TRBV29-1 and TRBJ2-5; D uncertain. From germline, CDR1 is SQVTM and CDR2 ANQGSEA. The germline V and J ends were trimmed by 0 bases and 7 bases, with 12 bases remaining between them. The length of the CDR3 is 13 residues. As DNA, the CDR3 is TGCAGCGTTGAAGAAAGGAGACCAGGGACCCAGTACTTC. This encodes CSVEERRPGTQYF.

As to this clonotype: The junction departs from germline at one end; a sequencing error may be responsible. This chain joins TRBV4-3 and TRBJ2-7, with D possibly matching TRBD1 (6 bases). The V gene's germline CDR1 is LGHNA and CDR2 YSLEER. The CDR3 is 15 amino acids. CDR3 sequence reads: CASSQLEDSSCEQYF. The CDR3 DNA is TGCGCCAGCAGCCAGCTAGAGGACAGCTCCTGCGAGCAGTACTTC.

This chain joins TRBV29-1 and TRBJ1-1; D unclear. Germline V gene data show CDR1 as SQVTM and CDR2 as ANQGSEA. V was shortened by 7 bases and J by 0 bases, with 12 bases between the two germline ends. The CDR3 runs to 13 residues. In DNA, the CDR3 is TGCAGCGCCCGGACGGTCATGAACACTGAAGCTTTCTTT. This translates into CSARTVMNTEAFF.

The chain is built from TRBV5-1 and TRBJ2-1, with 10 positions matching TRBD1. V was pared by 0 bases and J by 8 bases, with 8 bases of the junction left unmatched. There are 16 residues in the CDR3. CDR1 and CDR2 from the germline V gene are SGHRS and YFSETQ. CDR3 nucleotides: TGCGCCAGCAGCTTGGGACAGGGGGCGCAAAGGTATGAGCAGTTCTTC. Protein product: CASSLGQGAQRYEQFF.

In its sample, this clonotype was seen a few times. This chain uses TRBV5-1 with TRBJ2-7; a possible D gene is TRBD1 (5 bases). Trimming removed 4 bases from V and 0 bases from J, with 14 bases in between. The CDR3 length is 15 residues. CDR1 and CDR2 (germline): SGHRS, YFSETQ. CDR3 sequence: CASSPLGATSYEQYF. The CDR3 coding sequence is TGCGCCAGCAGCCCCTTAGGGGCTACCTCCTACGAGCAGTACTTC.

The rearrangement joins TRBV5-1 to TRBJ2-7; D is tentatively TRBD1 or TRBD2 (6 bases each). The V gene's germline CDR1 is SGHRS and CDR2 YFSETQ. The CDR3 has 15 residues. The V gene lost 4 bases and the J gene lost 1 base, with 15 bases spanning the gap. CDR3 residues: CASSPGGQTSYEQYF. In DNA, the CDR3 is TGCGCCAGCAGCCCTGGGGGGCAGACTTCCTACGAGCAGTACTTC.

The rearrangement joins TRBV5-5 to TRBJ1-5; 7 positions agree with TRBD1. This CDR3 spans 16 amino acids. V lost 4 bases, J lost 0 bases, and 7 bases stayed unmatched. Per germline, CDR1 SGHKS and CDR2 YYEKEE (reference sequence). The CDR3 nucleotides read TGTGCCAGCAGCCCTGGGACAGACCCTAGCAATCAGCCCCAGCATTTT. Translation gives CASSPGTDPSNQPQHF.

The chain uses TRBV20-1 and TRBJ1-1; 7 positions match TRBD1. Unmatched junction bases numbered 4, after V lost 5 bases and J lost 1 base. The CDR3 consists of 13 residues. Germline V gene data show CDR1 as DFQATT and CDR2 as SNEGSKA (reference sequence). The DNA for the CDR3 is TGCAGTGCTGGAAGGACAGGGAACACTGAAGCTTTCTTT. Protein: CSAGRTGNTEAFF.

Regarding this clonotype: Sequence at one end of the junction differs from germline and may be a read error. The DNA of the CDR3 is TGTGCCAGCAGTTACTCAATAGTCCGGCAGTCGGGGGAGCAGTATTTC. It translates to CASSYSIVRQSGEQYF. This chain uses TRBV6-2 or TRBV6-3 with TRBJ2-5; perhaps TRBD2 as D (6 bases). The CDR3 runs 16 residues. Germline V gene lookup returns CDR1 MNHEY and CDR2 SVGEGT.

This chain uses TRBV6-1 with TRBJ1-1; D not certain. The CDR3 has 13 residues. The germline CDR1 and CDR2 sequences are MNHNS and SASEGT. V lost 9 bases and J lost 4, with 15 bases in between. DNA of the CDR3: TGTGCCAGTAAATCAGTCGACGCCACTGAAGCTTTCTTT. Protein sequence: CASKSVDATEAFF.

This clonotype was seen a handful of times. This chain joins TRBV20-1 and TRBJ2-7; tentatively, D is TRBD1 (5 bases). V was trimmed by 0 bases and J by 0 bases, leaving 12 bases between them. Germline CDR1 DFQATT, CDR2 SNEGSKA (reference sequence). The CDR3 runs 15 residues. CDR3 sequence: CSARDPVGASYEQYF. The DNA of the CDR3 is TGCAGTGCTAGAGATCCGGTAGGGGCCTCCTACGAGCAGTACTTC.

In regard to this clonotype: This may stem from a read error, because a much larger clone lies one nucleotide away. V gene TRBV27 combines with J gene TRBJ2-3; D assignment may be TRBD1 or TRBD2 (5 bases each). Deletions cut 4 bases from V and 7 bases from J, with 6 bases between. This CDR3 comprises 11 residues. Germline V gene sequence: CDR1 MNHEY, CDR2 SMNVEV (reference sequence). The CDR3 sequence is CASSWGNTQYF. As DNA, the CDR3 is TGTGCCAGCAGTTGGGGGAATACGCAGTATTTT.